This TCR beta chain was recovered during a study of CD8 T cells in ankylosing spondylitis. TCRdb processed the 5' RACE reads anew with MiXCR; each CDR3 protein has one entry. This table holds a few hundred thousand distinct CDR3 sequences, 18% found once. V shed 6 bases and J shed 8 bases, with 24 bases lying between them. This CDR3 has 15 amino acids. Germline assignment: CDR1 DFQATT and CDR2 SNEGSKA (reference sequence). The sequenced sample consisted of blood, either unsorted or a sorted T cell fraction (not recorded which). The genes are TRBV20-1 and TRBJ2-3; D might be TRBD2 (5 bases). The source is a male donor with ankylosing spondylitis or in good health (not recorded which). As DNA, the CDR3 is TGCAGTGCCCGCCCTTTGTTGGGTAGCGCAGCTACGCAGTATTTT. It encodes CSARPLLGSAATQYF.